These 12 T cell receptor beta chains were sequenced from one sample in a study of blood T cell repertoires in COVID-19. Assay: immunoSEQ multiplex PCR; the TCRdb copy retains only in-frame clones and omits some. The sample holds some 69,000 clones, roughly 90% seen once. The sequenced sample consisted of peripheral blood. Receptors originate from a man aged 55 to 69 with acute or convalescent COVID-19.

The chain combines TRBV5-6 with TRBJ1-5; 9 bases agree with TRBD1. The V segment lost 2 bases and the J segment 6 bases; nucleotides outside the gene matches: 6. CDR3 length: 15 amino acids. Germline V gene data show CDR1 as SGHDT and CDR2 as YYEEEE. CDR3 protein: CASSFGDRDGQPQHF. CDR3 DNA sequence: TGTGCCAGCAGCTTCGGGGACAGGGACGGTCAGCCCCAGCATTTT.

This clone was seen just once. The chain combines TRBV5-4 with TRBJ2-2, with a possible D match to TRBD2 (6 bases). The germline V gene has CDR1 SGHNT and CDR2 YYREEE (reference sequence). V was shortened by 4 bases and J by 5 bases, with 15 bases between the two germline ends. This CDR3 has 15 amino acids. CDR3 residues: CASSPSEGRTGELFF. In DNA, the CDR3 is TGTGCCAGCAGCCCAAGTGAGGGGAGGACCGGGGAGCTGTTTTTT.

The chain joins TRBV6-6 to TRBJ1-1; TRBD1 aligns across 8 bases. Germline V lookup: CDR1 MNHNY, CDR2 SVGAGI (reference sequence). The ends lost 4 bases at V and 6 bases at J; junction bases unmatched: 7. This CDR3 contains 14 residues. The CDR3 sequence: CASSFLDRVAEAFF. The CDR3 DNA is TGTGCCAGCAGTTTCCTGGACAGGGTGGCTGAAGCTTTCTTT.

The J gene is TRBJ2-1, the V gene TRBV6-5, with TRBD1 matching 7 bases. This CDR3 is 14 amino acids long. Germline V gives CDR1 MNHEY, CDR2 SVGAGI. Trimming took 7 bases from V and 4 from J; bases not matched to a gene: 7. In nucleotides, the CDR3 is TGTGCCAGCATCCGGGACAGTTTTTACAATGAGCAGTTCTTC. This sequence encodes CASIRDSFYNEQFF.

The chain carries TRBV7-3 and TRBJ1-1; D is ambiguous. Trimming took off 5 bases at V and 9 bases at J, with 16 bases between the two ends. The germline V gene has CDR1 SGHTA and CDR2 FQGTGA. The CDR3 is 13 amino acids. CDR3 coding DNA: TGTGCCAGCAGCGAGACAAGTACCCAAAAAGCTTTCTTT. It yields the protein CASSETSTQKAFF.

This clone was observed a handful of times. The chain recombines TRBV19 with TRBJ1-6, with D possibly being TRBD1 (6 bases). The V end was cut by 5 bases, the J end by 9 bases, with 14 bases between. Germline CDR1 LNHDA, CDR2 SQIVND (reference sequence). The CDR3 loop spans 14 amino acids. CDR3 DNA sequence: TGTGCCAGTAGTGCCGACAGGCAAGGTTCACCCCTCCACTTT. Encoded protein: CASSADRQGSPLHF.

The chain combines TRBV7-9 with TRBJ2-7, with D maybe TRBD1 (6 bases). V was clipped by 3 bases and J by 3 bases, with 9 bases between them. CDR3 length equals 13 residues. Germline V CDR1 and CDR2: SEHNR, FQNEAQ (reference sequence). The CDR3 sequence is CASSLGHLYEQYF. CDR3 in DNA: TGTGCCAGCAGCTTGGGACACCTCTACGAGCAGTACTTC.

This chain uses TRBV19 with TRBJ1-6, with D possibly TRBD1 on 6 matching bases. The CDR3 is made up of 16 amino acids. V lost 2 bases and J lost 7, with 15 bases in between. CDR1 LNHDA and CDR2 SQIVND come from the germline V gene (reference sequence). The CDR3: CASSISPGHLNSPLHF. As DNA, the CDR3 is TGTGCCAGTAGTATATCCCCGGGACACCTCAATTCACCCCTCCACTTT.

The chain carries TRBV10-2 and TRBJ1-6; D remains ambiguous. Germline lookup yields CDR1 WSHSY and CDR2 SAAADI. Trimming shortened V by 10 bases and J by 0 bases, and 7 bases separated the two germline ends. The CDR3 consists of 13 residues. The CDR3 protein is CATSSSYNSPLHF. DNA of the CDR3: TGCGCCACTAGTAGCTCCTATAATTCACCCCTCCACTTT.

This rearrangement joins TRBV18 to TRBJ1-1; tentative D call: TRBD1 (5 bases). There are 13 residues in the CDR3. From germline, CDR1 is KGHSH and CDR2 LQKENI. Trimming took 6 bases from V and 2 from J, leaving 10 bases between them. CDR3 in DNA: TGTGCCAGCTCGCGCGACAGTAACACTGAAGCTTTCTTT. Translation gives CASSRDSNTEAFF.

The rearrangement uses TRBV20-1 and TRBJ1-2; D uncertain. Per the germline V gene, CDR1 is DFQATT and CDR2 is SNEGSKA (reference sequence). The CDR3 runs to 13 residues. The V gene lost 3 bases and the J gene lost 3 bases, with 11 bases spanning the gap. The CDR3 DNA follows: TGCAGTGCTAGTTCGATAGAGGACTATGGCTACACCTTC. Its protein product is CSASSIEDYGYTF.

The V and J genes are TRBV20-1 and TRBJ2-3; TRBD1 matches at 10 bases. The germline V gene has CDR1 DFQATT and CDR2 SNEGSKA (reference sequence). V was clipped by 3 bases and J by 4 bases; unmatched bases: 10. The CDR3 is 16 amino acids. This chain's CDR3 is CSASSGQGMIADTQYF. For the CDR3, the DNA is TGCAGTGCTAGTTCGGGACAGGGGATGATCGCAGATACGCAGTATTTT.